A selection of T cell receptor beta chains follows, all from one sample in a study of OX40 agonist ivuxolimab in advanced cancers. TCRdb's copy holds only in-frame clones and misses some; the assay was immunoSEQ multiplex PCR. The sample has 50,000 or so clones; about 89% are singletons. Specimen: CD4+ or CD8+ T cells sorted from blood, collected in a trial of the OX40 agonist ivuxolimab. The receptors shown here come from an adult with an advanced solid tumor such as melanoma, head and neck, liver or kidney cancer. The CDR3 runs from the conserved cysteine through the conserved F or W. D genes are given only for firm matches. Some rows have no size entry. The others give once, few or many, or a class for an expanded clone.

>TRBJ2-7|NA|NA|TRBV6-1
TGTGCCAGCAGTGTATCTCTACTGAGCGCCTACGAGCAGTACTTC
CASSVSLLSAYEQYF
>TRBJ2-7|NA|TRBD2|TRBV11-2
TGTGCCAGCAGCTCCCGACTAGCGGGGGGGCTCCCCTACGAGCAGTACTTC
CASSSRLAGGLPYEQYF
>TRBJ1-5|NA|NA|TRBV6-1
TGTGCCAGCAGTGAAATGCACCAGCATTTT
CASSEMHQHF
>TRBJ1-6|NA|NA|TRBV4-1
TGCGCCAGCAGCCACGGGACGGGCAATTCACCCCTCCACTTT
CASSHGTGNSPLHF
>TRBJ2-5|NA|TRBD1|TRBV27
TGTGCCAGCTGGGATCCGGGGACAGGCCCTCAAGAGACCCAGTACTTC
CASWDPGTGPQETQYF
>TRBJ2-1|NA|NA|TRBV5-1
TGCGCCAGCAGCTTGGAGTTTTACAATGAGCAGTTCTTC
CASSLEFYNEQFF
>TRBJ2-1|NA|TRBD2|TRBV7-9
TGTGCCAGCAGCTTAGGGGGAGGGTATAATGAGCAGTTCTTC
CASSLGGGYNEQFF
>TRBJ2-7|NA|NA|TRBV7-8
TGTGCCAGCAGCTTTGGGGCAGGCGGCAACTACGAGCAGTACTTC
CASSFGAGGNYEQYF
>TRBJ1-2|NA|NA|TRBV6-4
TGTGCCAGCACACCTGACATGGAGGCTAACTATGGCTACACCTTC
CASTPDMEANYGYTF
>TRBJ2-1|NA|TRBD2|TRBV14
TGTGCCAGCAGCCAAGATTCGGGACTAGCGGGAGCCTACAATGAGCAGTTCTTC
CASSQDSGLAGAYNEQFF
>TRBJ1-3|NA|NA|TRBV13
TGTGCCAGCAGCTTAGAAGGGGACTCTGGAAACACCATATATTTT
CASSLEGDSGNTIYF
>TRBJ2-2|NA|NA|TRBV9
TGTGCCAGCAGCGAGAGACTAGATGGGGCCATCACCGGGGAGCTGTTTTTT
CASSERLDGAITGELFF
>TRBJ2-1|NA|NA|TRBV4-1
TGCGCCAGCAGCCCCAGGGACCGGAGCTCCTACAATGAGCAGTTCTTC
CASSPRDRSSYNEQFF
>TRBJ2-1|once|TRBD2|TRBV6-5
TGTGCCAGCAGTTACGTAGCGGGGCACAATGAGCAGTTCTTC
CASSYVAGHNEQFF
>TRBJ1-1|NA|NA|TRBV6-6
TGTGCCAGCAGTTACTTACTAGGAGCTGAAGCTTTCTTT
CASSYLLGAEAFF
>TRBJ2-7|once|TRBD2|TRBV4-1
TGCGCCAGCAGCCAGCCGGGACTAGCGGACTACGAGCAGTACTTC
CASSQPGLADYEQYF
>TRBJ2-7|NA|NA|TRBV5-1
TGCGCCAGCAGCGGGCTTACCTACGAGCAGTACTTC
CASSGLTYEQYF
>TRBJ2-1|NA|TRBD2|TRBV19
TGTGCCAGTACCTTAGCGGGAACGGGACCGGATGAGCAGTTCTTC
CASTLAGTGPDEQFF
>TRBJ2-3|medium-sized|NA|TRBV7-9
TGTGCCAGCGCCTGGGGCACAGATACGCAGTATTTT
CASAWGTDTQYF
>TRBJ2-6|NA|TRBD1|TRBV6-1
TGTGCCAGCAGTGTGACAGGGTCTGGGGCCAACGTCCTGACTTTC
CASSVTGSGANVLTF
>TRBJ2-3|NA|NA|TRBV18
TGTGCCAGCTCACCACTTTTAAGCACAGATACGCAGTATTTT
CASSPLLSTDTQYF
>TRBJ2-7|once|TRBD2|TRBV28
TGTGCCAGCAGGGGGGGGGAAAAATCCTACGAGCAGTACTTC
CASRGGEKSYEQYF
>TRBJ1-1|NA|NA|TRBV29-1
TGCAGCGTTGCATACGCCATGAACACTGAAGCTTTCTTT
CSVAYAMNTEAFF
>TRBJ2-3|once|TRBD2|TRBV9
TGTGCCAGCAGCGTCACTAGCGGGAGGGCCAGCACAGATACGCAGTATTTT
CASSVTSGRASTDTQYF
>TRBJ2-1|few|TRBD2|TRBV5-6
TGTGCCAGCAGCCTGGGGACTAGCAATGAGCAGTTCTTC
CASSLGTSNEQFF
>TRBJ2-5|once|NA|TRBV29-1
TGCAGCGTTCGGGTCGCGGAGATCCAAGAGACCCAGTACTTC
CSVRVAEIQETQYF
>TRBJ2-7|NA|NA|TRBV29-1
TGCAGCGCCACCCGGGACTCGTCCTACGAGCAGTACTTC
CSATRDSSYEQYF
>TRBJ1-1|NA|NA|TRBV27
TGTGCCAGCAGGCTGAGGGGGATGAACACTGAAGCTTTCTTT
CASRLRGMNTEAFF
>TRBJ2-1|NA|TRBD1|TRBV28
TGTGCCAGCAGACCCGACAGGGTATACAATGAGCAGTTCTTC
CASRPDRVYNEQFF
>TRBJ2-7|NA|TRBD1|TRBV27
TGTGCCAGCAGCTGGGGGACAGGGGGTTACGAGCAGTACTTC
CASSWGTGGYEQYF
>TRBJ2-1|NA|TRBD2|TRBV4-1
TGCGCCAGCAGGCCAAGCGGGAGTTCACCGTACAATGAGCAGTTCTTC
CASRPSGSSPYNEQFF
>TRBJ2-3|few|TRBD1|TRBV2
TGTGCCAGCAGCGAGGGACAGAGCACAGATACGCAGTATTTT
CASSEGQSTDTQYF
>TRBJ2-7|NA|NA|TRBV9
TGTGCCAGCAGCGTAGGTCAGGCGCTTTCCTACGAGCAGTACTTC
CASSVGQALSYEQYF
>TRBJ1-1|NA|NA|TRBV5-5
TGTGCCAGCAGCTTGGGAGGTAGCACTGAAGCTTTCTTT
CASSLGGSTEAFF
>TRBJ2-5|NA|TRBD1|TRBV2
TGTGCCAGCAGTGAACTGACAGGGGGCCGGGAGACCCAGTACTTC
CASSELTGGRETQYF
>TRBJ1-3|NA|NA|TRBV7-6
TGTGCCAGCAGCCAGGCGTTAGGGAGCTCTGGAAACACCATATATTTT
CASSQALGSSGNTIYF
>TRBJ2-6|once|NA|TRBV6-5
TGTGCCAGCAGTTACTCGCCGGGGCCTGGGGCCAACGTCCTGACTTTC
CASSYSPGPGANVLTF
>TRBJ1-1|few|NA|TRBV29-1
TGCAGCGTGCAGGGGTTTTCGAACACTGAAGCTTTCTTT
CSVQGFSNTEAFF
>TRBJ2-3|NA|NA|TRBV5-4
TGTGCCAGCAGCTTGGCCGGGGGGCCCACAGATACGCAGTATTTT
CASSLAGGPTDTQYF
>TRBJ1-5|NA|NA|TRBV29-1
TGCAGCTTCAGGAGTTTGGATGGCAATCAGCCCCAGCATTTT
CSFRSLDGNQPQHF
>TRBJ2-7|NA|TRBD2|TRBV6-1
TGTGCCAGTGGACTAGCGGAGGTGGGGGAGCAGTACTTC
CASGLAEVGEQYF
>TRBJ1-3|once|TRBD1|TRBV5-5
TGTGCCAGCAGCGAAGACAGGGGGCCCGGAAACACCATATATTTT
CASSEDRGPGNTIYF
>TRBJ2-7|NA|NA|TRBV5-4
TGTGCCAGCAGCTCCGCGCTAGGGGGACCCGGGGGCTACGAGCAGTACTTC
CASSSALGGPGGYEQYF